Below are 28 T cell receptor beta chains sequenced from a single sample in a study of T cell repertoires in cytomegalovirus infection (dated by TCRdb to 2018 to 2020). Sequencing used an Illumina HiSeq 1500. Starting from the raw public reads, TCRdb applied fastp trimming at Q25, assembled clones with MiXCR and retained in-frame beta chains. Rows matching on CDR3 protein sequence are summarized as one entry with the most common DNA and genes. In this sample the table shows some 400,000 distinct CDR3 sequences, roughly 20% of which occur a single time. The ten largest clones represent roughly 9% of the sample. The sequenced sample consisted of PBMCs. Receptors originate from a human donor in good health (CMV status not recorded). Some clones in this sample may be carry-over from other donors' samples.

This clonotype has a count of ten or more. The gene calls are TRBV7-7 and TRBJ2-5; D call uncertain. The CDR3 has 13 residues. The germline gives CDR1 SSHAT, CDR2 FNYEAQ (reference sequence). Deletions cut 5 bases from V and 1 base from J, with 8 bases between. In DNA form, the CDR3 reads TGTGCCAGCAGCCCACTCGTCCAAGAGACCCAGTACTTC. This translates into CASSPLVQETQYF.

A few counts support this clonotype. This chain links TRBV15 with TRBJ1-4; 7 nucleotides match TRBD1. Germline CDR1 LNHNV, CDR2 YYDKDF (reference sequence). V gave up 2 bases and J gave up 2 bases; unmatched junction bases: 5. The CDR3 has 16 amino acids. The DNA for the CDR3 is TGTGCCACCAGCAGACAGGGGGTTAGGACTAATGAAAAACTGTTTTTT. Its protein product is CATSRQGVRTNEKLFF.

In its sample, this clonotype was seen a few times. This rearrangement joins TRBV12-3 or TRBV12-4 to TRBJ2-1, with TRBD2 as a possible D gene (5 bases). The CDR3 consists of 13 residues. The germline V and J ends were trimmed by 2 bases and 15 bases, with 17 bases remaining between them. The CDR3 here is CASSLTGSSGVFF. In DNA form, the CDR3 reads TGTGCCAGCAGTTTAACGGGGAGCTCCGGGGTGTTCTTC.

V gene TRBV20-1 combines with J gene TRBJ2-3; TRBD2 aligns across 8 bases. Per the germline V gene, CDR1 is DFQATT and CDR2 is SNEGSKA (reference sequence). Trimming at V came to 2 bases and at J to 7 bases, leaving 5 bases not matched to a gene. This CDR3 is 13 amino acids long. CDR3 bases: TGCAGTGCTAGACTAGCGGGCTTGAATACGCAGTATTTT. It translates to CSARLAGLNTQYF.

At least ten counts were recorded for this clonotype. The CDR3 loop is CASSLKVRVSSPYNEQFF. Written as DNA, the CDR3 is TGTGCCAGCAGCTTAAAGGTTAGGGTTAGTAGTCCCTACAATGAGCAGTTCTTC. The chain uses TRBV7-8 and TRBJ2-1; D is undetermined. The CDR3 totals 18 residues. Per germline, CDR1 SGHVS and CDR2 FQNEAQ. Trimming left V 2 bases short and J 2 bases short, with 19 bases between.

This clonotype was counted many times. The chain combines TRBV20-1 with TRBJ2-7; D call uncertain. Trimming took 3 bases from V and 0 from J, leaving 6 bases between them. The CDR3 length is 12 residues. Germline V CDR1 and CDR2: DFQATT, SNEGSKA (reference sequence). This CDR3 reads CSASPSSYEQYF. The CDR3, as DNA: TGCAGTGCTAGTCCGAGCTCCTACGAGCAGTACTTC.

The chain has TRBV7-2 and TRBJ2-7; 7 bases align to TRBD2. The junction had 4 bases not matched to a gene; V was cut back by 5 bases and J by 9 bases. Germline lookup yields CDR1 SGHTA and CDR2 FQGNSA. The CDR3 has 11 residues. In nucleotides, the CDR3 is TGTGCCAGCAGCACTAGCGCCGGGCAGTACTTC. This sequence encodes CASSTSAGQYF.

This clonotype was detected only a few times. The CDR3 coding sequence is TGCAGTGCCCCAGAAGATACGCAGTATTTT. This gives the protein CSAPEDTQYF. The V and J genes are TRBV20-1 and TRBJ2-3; D is unclear. CDR1 and CDR2 (germline): DFQATT, SNEGSKA (reference sequence). This CDR3 spans 10 amino acids. V lost 6 bases and J 5 bases, leaving 6 bases between the germline ends.

This clonotype occurred many times. The rearrangement uses TRBV7-2 and TRBJ1-6; D not resolved. Germline V gene data show CDR1 as SGHTA and CDR2 as FQGNSA. V dropped 3 bases and J dropped 0 bases, with 15 bases sitting between them. The CDR3 length is 18 residues. As DNA, the CDR3 is TGTGCCAGCAGCTTTCTCCCACCGGGTAGCTCCTATAATTCACCCCTCCACTTT. It encodes CASSFLPPGSSYNSPLHF. The variable domain in full, completed from reference TRBV7-2 and TRBJ1-6, reads GAGVSQSPSNKVTEKGKDVELRCDPISGHTALYWYRQSLGQGLEFLIYFQGNSAPDKSGLPSDRFSAERTGGSVSTLTIQRTQQEDSAVYLCASSFLPPGSSYNSPLHFGNGTRLTVT.

The chain combines TRBV4-3 with TRBJ1-2; TRBD1 aligns across 11 bases. Trimming cost V 5 bases and J 0 bases; bases outside gene matches: 14. CDR3 length equals 19 residues. Per the germline V gene, CDR1 is LGHNA and CDR2 is YSLEER. CDR3 coding DNA: TGCGCCAGCAGCTTCGCCCTGTCGGGACAGGGGGTATCTAACTATGGCTACACCTTC. It translates to CASSFALSGQGVSNYGYTF.

In its sample, this clonotype was seen many times. V and J are TRBV7-8 and TRBJ2-7; TRBD2 matches at 9 bases. Germline V gene sequence: CDR1 SGHVS, CDR2 FQNEAQ. With V trimmed by 5 bases and J by 2 bases, 7 bases remained unmatched. The length of the CDR3 is 15 residues. CDR3 sequence reads: CASSSIAGVAYEQYF. The CDR3 DNA follows: TGTGCCAGCAGCAGCATAGCGGGGGTGGCCTACGAGCAGTACTTC.

This clonotype appeared once. V gene TRBV15 combines with J gene TRBJ1-1, with D possibly TRBD1 on 6 matching bases. The V and J ends lost 0 bases and 1 base respectively, with 18 bases between them. The CDR3 is 18 amino acids. CDR1 is LNHNV and CDR2 is YYDKDF in the germline V gene (reference sequence). The CDR3 loop reads CATSRDSFLDSGNTEAFF. The CDR3 coding sequence is TGTGCCACCAGCAGAGATTCTTTCTTGGACAGTGGGAACACTGAAGCTTTCTTT. The variable domain in full, with the rest retrieved from reference TRBV15 and TRBJ1-1, is DAMVIQNPRYQVTQFGKPVTLSCSQTLNHNVMYWYQQKSSQAPKLLFHYYDKDFNNEADTPDNFQSRRPNTSFCFLDIRSPGLGDTAMYLCATSRDSFLDSGNTEAFFGQGTRLTVV.

This chain uses TRBV7-6 with TRBJ1-1; D gene uncertain. The germline V gene encodes CDR1 SGHVS and CDR2 FNYEAQ. Trimming left V 5 bases short and J 7 bases short, with 20 bases between. There are 15 residues in the CDR3. This chain's CDR3 is CASSPGASFVSEAFF. In nucleotides, the CDR3 is TGTGCCAGCAGCCCAGGAGCCAGCTTTGTCAGTGAAGCTTTCTTT.

This chain joins TRBV12-3 or TRBV12-4 and TRBJ1-6; D may be TRBD1 (6 bases). CDR3 length: 14 amino acids. Trimming took off 8 bases at V and 8 bases at J, with 16 bases between the two ends. The CDR3 spells CASLTTGTHSPLHF. CDR3 nucleotides: TGTGCCAGCCTCACTACAGGGACTCATTCACCCCTCCACTTT.

The J gene is TRBJ2-7, the V gene TRBV5-4; D possibly corresponds to TRBD2 (5 bases). The V gene lost 3 bases and the J gene lost 2 bases, with 15 bases spanning the gap. CDR3 length: 15 residues. Germline CDR1 is SGHNT and CDR2 is YYREEE (reference sequence). The CDR3 DNA sequence: TGTGCCAGCAGCTGGGGAACTAGTCCACCCTACGAGCAGTACTTC. Encoded protein: CASSWGTSPPYEQYF.

The rearrangement links TRBV6-8 to TRBJ2-7; 7 bases line up with TRBD1. Germline values: CDR1 MNHGY, CDR2 SAAAGT. The CDR3 extends over 13 amino acids. The V segment lost 7 bases and the J segment 1 base; nucleotides outside the gene matches: 4. The CDR3 protein is CASTTGDSYEQYF. In DNA form, the CDR3 reads TGTGCCAGCACCACAGGGGATTCCTACGAGCAGTACTTC.

This clonotype was observed a single time. The rearrangement links TRBV15 to TRBJ2-3; perhaps TRBD2 as D (5 bases). Germline V gene data show CDR1 as LNHNV and CDR2 as YYDKDF (reference sequence). Trimming pared 2 bases from V and 5 bases from J, leaving 8 bases between. The CDR3 loop spans 13 amino acids. CDR3 coding DNA: TGTGCCACCAGCAGACCGGGAATAGATACGCAGTATTTT. This sequence encodes CATSRPGIDTQYF. Full variable domain (rest looked up from reference TRBV15 and TRBJ2-3): DAMVIQNPRYQVTQFGKPVTLSCSQTLNHNVMYWYQQKSSQAPKLLFHYYDKDFNNEADTPDNFQSRRPNTSFCFLDIRSPGLGDTAMYLCATSRPGIDTQYFGPGTRLTVL.

The chain couples TRBV6-1 to TRBJ2-1, with no clear D. V dropped 5 bases and J dropped 9 bases, with 17 bases sitting between them. The CDR3 sequence is 14 residues long. The germline CDR1 and CDR2 sequences are MNHNS and SASEGT. Written as DNA, the CDR3 is TGTGCCAGCAGTTTCCGGGCCCCACACAGTGAGCAGTTCTTC. Encoded protein: CASSFRAPHSEQFF.

Many counts were recorded for this clonotype. CDR3 coding DNA: TGTGCCAGCAGCGCCGGGACAGGGGCTTATAGCAATCAGCCCCAGCATTTT. Its translation: CASSAGTGAYSNQPQHF. The genes are TRBV7-8 and TRBJ1-5; 10 nucleotides agree with TRBD1. The CDR3 runs 17 residues. V lost 5 bases, J lost 0 bases, and 7 bases stayed unmatched. Looked up from germline, CDR1 is SGHVS and CDR2 is FQNEAQ.

This clonotype was seen many times. The genes are TRBV7-6 and TRBJ1-5; D remains unclear. This CDR3 region has 17 residues. Trimming left V 5 bases short and J 3 bases short, with 20 bases between. CDR1 is SGHVS and CDR2 is FNYEAQ in the germline V gene. CDR3 protein: CASSLSSPEEFNQPQHF. DNA for the CDR3: TGTGCCAGCAGCCTCTCCTCCCCCGAGGAGTTCAATCAGCCCCAGCATTTT.

The chain combines TRBV19 with TRBJ2-7, with TRBD1 as a possible D gene (5 bases). Germline lookup yields CDR1 LNHDA and CDR2 SQIVND (reference sequence). The CDR3 has 14 residues. V gave up 1 base and J gave up 3 bases, with 10 bases separating them. The CDR3 nucleotides read TGTGCCAGTAGTATAGCGGGCAGGGTCTACGAGCAGTACTTC. This encodes CASSIAGRVYEQYF.

This clonotype has a handful of counts. The chain links TRBV28 to TRBJ2-2, with no clear D. This CDR3 comprises 11 residues. Per germline, CDR1 MDHEN and CDR2 SYDVKM. V lost 7 bases to trimming and J lost 2 bases, with 2 bases between them. The CDR3 reads CASTNTGELFF. The CDR3, as DNA: TGTGCCAGCACTAACACCGGGGAGCTGTTTTTT.

Note on this clonotype: With a much larger clone just one base away, this may be a read error. This rearrangement joins TRBV7-9 to TRBJ2-7; D is ambiguous. V lost 4 bases, J lost 2 bases, and 6 bases lay in between. CDR3 length equals 12 residues. CDR1 is SEHNR, CDR2 FQNEAQ, per germline (reference sequence). For the CDR3, the DNA is TGTGCCAGCAGCTCCTCCCCCTACGAGCAGTACTTC. This gives the protein CASSSSPYEQYF.

This CDR3 reads CASSHHGQNTEAFF. Written as DNA, the CDR3 is TGCGCCAGCAGTCATCATGGACAGAACACTGAAGCTTTCTTT. The chain uses TRBV4-3 and TRBJ1-1, with D perhaps matching TRBD1 (5 bases). The V gene's germline CDR1 is LGHNA and CDR2 YSLEER. The CDR3 spans 14 residues. Trimming left V 6 bases short and J 1 base short, with 12 bases between.

This clonotype was seen many times. The CDR3: CASSYSRLDTEAFF. The CDR3, as DNA: TGTGCCAGCAGCTATTCCAGGTTGGACACTGAAGCTTTCTTT. This chain connects TRBV7-2 to TRBJ1-1, with unresolved D. The CDR3 extends over 14 amino acids. The V gene lost 4 bases and the J gene lost 3 bases, with 12 bases spanning the gap. Germline values: CDR1 SGHTA, CDR2 FQGNSA.

This clonotype was counted many times. The chain links TRBV12-3 or TRBV12-4 to TRBJ1-6; a possible D gene is TRBD1 (6 bases). The CDR3 covers 15 residues. V lost 6 bases and J 7 bases, leaving 16 bases between the germline ends. CDR3 residues: CASSPGQLTNSPLHF. DNA of the CDR3: TGTGCCAGCAGCCCCGGACAGCTTACCAATTCACCCCTCCACTTT.

The rearrangement uses TRBV14 and TRBJ2-7; 7 bases match TRBD1. Trimming took 0 bases from V and 6 from J; bases not matched to a gene: 11. Germline V gene sequence: CDR1 SGHDN, CDR2 FVKESK. The CDR3 is 16 residues long. For the CDR3, the DNA is TGTGCCAGCAGCCAAGAGGAGACAGGGAAGCAACGCGAGCAGTACTTC. Residues: CASSQEETGKQREQYF. Filled out from reference TRBV14 and TRBJ2-7, the complete variable domain reads EAGVTQFPSHSVIEKGQTVTLRCDPISGHDNLYWYRRVMGKEIKFLLHFVKESKQDESGMPNNRFLAERTGGTYSTLKVQPAELEDSGVYFCASSQEETGKQREQYFGPGTRLTVT.

This clonotype was counted ten times or more. The gene calls are TRBV12-3 or TRBV12-4 and TRBJ2-3; D gene unclear. V lost 5 bases and J lost 10, with 10 bases in between. The CDR3 runs to 11 residues. The CDR3 spells CASSAPAAQYF. CDR3 sequence (DNA): TGTGCCAGCAGTGCCCCGGCGGCGCAGTATTTT.